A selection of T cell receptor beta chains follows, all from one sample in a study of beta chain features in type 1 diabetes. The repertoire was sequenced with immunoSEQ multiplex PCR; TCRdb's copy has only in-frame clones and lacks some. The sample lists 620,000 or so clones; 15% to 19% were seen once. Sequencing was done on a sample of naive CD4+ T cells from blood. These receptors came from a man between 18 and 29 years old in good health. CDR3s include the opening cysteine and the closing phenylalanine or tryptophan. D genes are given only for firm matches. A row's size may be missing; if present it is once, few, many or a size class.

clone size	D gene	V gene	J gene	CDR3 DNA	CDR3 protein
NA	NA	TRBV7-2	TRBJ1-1	TGTGCCAGCAGCTCGAAGGGGGGGAACACTGAAGCTTTCTTT	CASSSKGGNTEAFF
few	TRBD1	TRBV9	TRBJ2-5	TGTGCCAGCAGCGTATCGGGGACAGGGGTTGCCCAAGAGACCCAGTACTTC	CASSVSGTGVAQETQYF
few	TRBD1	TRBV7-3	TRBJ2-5	TGTGCCAGCAGCTCGACGTATTCCGGGACAGGGGTGTCAGAGACCCAGTACTTC	CASSSTYSGTGVSETQYF
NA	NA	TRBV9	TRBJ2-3	TGTGCCAGCAGCGCTAGTCTCGGGGGCACAGATACGCAGTATTTT	CASSASLGGTDTQYF
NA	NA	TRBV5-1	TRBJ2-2	TGCGCCAGCAGCCCACCTCGGACAGCGAACACCGGGGAGCTGTTTTTT	CASSPPRTANTGELFF
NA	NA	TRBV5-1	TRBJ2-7	TGCGCCAGCAGCTTGGACGGGGAGCAGTACTTC	CASSLDGEQYF
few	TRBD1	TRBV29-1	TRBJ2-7	TGCAGCGGGCTGAGACAGGGTTCTTATGAGCAGTACTTC	CSGLRQGSYEQYF
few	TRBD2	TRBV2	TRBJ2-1	TGTGCCAGCCATATACTAGCGGGAATCGTCAATGAGCAGTTCTTC	CASHILAGIVNEQFF
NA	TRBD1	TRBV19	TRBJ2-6	TGTGCCAGTAGTATGACCTCATTCAGGGGGTTTGGGGCCAACGTCCTGACTTTC	CASSMTSFRGFGANVLTF
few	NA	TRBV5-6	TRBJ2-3	TGTGCCAGCAGCATGGCCGCCGGGTCCCCTATCCCGTATTTT	CASSMAAGSPIPYF
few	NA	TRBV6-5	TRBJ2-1	TGTGCCAGCAGTTACTTCAATGAGCAGTTCTTC	CASSYFNEQFF
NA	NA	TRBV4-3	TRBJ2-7	TGCGCCAGCAGCCAAGAGGCAGGCCTTAGCTCCTACGAGCAGTACTTC	CASSQEAGLSSYEQYF
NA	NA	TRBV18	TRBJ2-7	TGTGCCAGCTCACCAACACAGGACTACGAGCAGTACTTC	CASSPTQDYEQYF
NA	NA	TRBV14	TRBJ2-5	TGTGCCAGCAGCTCAGGATCCAGGACCCAGTACTTC	CASSSGSRTQYF
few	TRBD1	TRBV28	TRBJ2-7	TGTGCCAGCAGTTTATTATTTCGGCGGGGACAGGGGGCCCACGAGCAGTACTTC	CASSLLFRRGQGAHEQYF
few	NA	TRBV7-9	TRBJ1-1	TGTGCCAGCAGCTTAGGTTCGGGGTCTAGCGCTTTCTTT	CASSLGSGSSAFF
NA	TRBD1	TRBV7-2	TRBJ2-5	TGTGCCAGCAGCTTGGTCGCGGGACAGGGATTGAGAGAGACCCAGTACTTC	CASSLVAGQGLRETQYF
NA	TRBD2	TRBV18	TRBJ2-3	TGTGCCAGCTCACGGACCCCGCTAGCGGACACAGATACGCAGTATTTT	CASSRTPLADTDTQYF
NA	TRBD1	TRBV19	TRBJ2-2	TGTGCCAGTAGTACCCACAGGGGTATGGGCACCGGGGAGCTGTTTTTT	CASSTHRGMGTGELFF
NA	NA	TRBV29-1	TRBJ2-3	TGCAGCGTCCGGACAGATACAGATACGCAGTATTTT	CSVRTDTDTQYF
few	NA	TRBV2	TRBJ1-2	TGTGCCAGCAGCGGACTCGGACCGGGCTATGGCTACACCTTC	CASSGLGPGYGYTF
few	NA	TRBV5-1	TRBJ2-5	TGCGCCAGCAGCTTGGAGGCAGGGGTACAGACCCAGTACTTC	CASSLEAGVQTQYF
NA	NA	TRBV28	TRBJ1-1	TGTGCCAGCATTCCGGTTACGAACACTGAAGCTTTCTTT	CASIPVTNTEAFF
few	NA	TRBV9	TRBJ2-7	TGTGCCAGCAGCCGTGGCTTAGAGCAGTACTTC	CASSRGLEQYF
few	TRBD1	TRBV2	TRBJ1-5	TGTGCCAGCAGTGTCCAGGGGGAGCATCAGCCCCAGCATTTT	CASSVQGEHQPQHF
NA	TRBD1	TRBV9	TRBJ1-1	TGTGCCAGCAGCGGCCGGGACAGGGAGAACACTGAAGCTTTCTTT	CASSGRDRENTEAFF
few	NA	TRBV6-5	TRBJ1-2	TGTGCCAGCAGTTACGGGGGGAATGGCTACACCTTC	CASSYGGNGYTF
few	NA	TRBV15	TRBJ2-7	TGTGCCACCAGCAGAGATGCGGGCTACGAGCAGTACTTC	CATSRDAGYEQYF
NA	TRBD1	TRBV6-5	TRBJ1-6	TGTGCCAGCATTCCACAGGGGTCCCTGAATTCACCCCTCCACTTT	CASIPQGSLNSPLHF
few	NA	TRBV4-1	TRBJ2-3	TGCGCCAGCAGCCAAGGGGGCAGGGCCCTCTTGGGCACAGATACGCAGTATTTT	CASSQGGRALLGTDTQYF
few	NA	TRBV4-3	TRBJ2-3	TGCGCCAGCAGCCAAGTTTCTCACGGAGGCCGATCTAGCACAGATACGCAGTATTTT	CASSQVSHGGRSSTDTQYF
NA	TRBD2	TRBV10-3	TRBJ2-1	TGTGCCATCAGAGAAAGCGGGGGGGTGTTCAATGAGCAGTTCTTC	CAIRESGGVFNEQFF
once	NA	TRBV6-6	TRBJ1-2	TGTGCCAGCAGTTACAAGGGGACTAACTATGGCTACACCTTC	CASSYKGTNYGYTF
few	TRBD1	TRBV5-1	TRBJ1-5	TGCGCCAGCAGCTTGGGGATTACAGGGGGCAATCAGCCCCAGCATTTT	CASSLGITGGNQPQHF
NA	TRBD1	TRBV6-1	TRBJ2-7	TGTGCCAGCAGGCCCGGACAGGGTGGGTACGAGCAGTACTTC	CASRPGQGGYEQYF
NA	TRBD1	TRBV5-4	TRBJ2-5	TGTGCCAGCAGCCCCTACAAGACAGGGGTCGGAGAGACCCAGTACTTC	CASSPYKTGVGETQYF
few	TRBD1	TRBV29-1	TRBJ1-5	TGCAGCGCAACCGGGACAGGTCCTGATCAGCCCCAGCATTTT	CSATGTGPDQPQHF
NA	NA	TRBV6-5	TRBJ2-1	TGTGCCAGCAAGCGGTTGGATGAGCAGTTCTTC	CASKRLDEQFF
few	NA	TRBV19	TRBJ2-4	TGTGCCAGTAGTATAGCCAGCTTTGTCAAAAACATTCAGTACTTC	CASSIASFVKNIQYF
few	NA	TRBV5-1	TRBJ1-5	TGCGCCAGCAGCTTCGGGACTTCTAGCAATCAGCCCCAGCATTTT	CASSFGTSSNQPQHF
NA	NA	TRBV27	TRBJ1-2	TGTGCCAGCAGTTCGGGGAGGGGGACGCCGGCTAACTATGGCTACACCTTC	CASSSGRGTPANYGYTF
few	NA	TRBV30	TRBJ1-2	TGTGCCTGGAGTCGGCAGGCCCAAAGCTATGGCTACACCTTC	CAWSRQAQSYGYTF